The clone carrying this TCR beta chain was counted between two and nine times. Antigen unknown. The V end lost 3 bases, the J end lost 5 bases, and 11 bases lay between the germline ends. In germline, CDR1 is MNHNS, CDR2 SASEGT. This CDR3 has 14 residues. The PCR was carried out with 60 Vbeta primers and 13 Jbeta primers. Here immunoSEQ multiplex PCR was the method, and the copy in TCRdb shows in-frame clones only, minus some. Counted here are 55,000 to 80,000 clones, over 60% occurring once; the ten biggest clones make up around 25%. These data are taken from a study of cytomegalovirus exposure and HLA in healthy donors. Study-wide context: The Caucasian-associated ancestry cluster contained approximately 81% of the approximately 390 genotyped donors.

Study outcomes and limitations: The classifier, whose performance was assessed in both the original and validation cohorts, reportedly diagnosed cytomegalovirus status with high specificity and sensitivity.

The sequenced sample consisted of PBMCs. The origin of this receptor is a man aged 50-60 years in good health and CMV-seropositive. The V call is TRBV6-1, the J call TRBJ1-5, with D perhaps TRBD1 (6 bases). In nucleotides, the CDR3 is TGTGCCAGCAGTGAGACAGGTGCTCATCAGCCCCAGCATTTT. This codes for CASSETGAHQPQHF.